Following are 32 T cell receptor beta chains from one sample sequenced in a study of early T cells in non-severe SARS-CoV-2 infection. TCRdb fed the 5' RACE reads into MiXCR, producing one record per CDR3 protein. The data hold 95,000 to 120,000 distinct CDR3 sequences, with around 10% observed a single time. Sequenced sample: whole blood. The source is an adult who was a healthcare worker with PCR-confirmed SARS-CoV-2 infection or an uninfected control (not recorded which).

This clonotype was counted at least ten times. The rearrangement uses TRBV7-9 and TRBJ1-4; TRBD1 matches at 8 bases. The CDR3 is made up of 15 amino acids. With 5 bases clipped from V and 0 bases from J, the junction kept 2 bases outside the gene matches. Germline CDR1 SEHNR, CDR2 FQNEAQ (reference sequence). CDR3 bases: TGTGCCAGCAGCCAGACAGGGGCAACTAATGAAAAACTGTTTTTT. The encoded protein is CASSQTGATNEKLFF.

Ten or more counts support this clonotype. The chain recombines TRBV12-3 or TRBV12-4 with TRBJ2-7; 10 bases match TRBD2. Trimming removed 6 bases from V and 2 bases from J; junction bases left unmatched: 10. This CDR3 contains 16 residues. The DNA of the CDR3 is TGTGCCAGCAGCCTGGGGAGACTAGCGGGCGCCTACGAGCAGTACTTC. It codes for CASSLGRLAGAYEQYF.

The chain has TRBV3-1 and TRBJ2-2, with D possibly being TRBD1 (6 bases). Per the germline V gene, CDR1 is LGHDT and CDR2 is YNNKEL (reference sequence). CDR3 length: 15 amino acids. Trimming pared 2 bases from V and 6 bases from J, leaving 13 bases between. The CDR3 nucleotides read TGTGCCAGCAGCCAACGAGACAGGTCCTCCGGGGAGCTGTTTTTT. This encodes CASSQRDRSSGELFF.

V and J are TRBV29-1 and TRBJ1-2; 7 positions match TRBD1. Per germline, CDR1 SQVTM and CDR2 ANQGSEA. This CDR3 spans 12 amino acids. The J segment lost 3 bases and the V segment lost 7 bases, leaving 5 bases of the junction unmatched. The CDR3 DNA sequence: TGCAGCGGGCGACAGGGAGACTATGGCTACACCTTC. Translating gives CSGRQGDYGYTF.

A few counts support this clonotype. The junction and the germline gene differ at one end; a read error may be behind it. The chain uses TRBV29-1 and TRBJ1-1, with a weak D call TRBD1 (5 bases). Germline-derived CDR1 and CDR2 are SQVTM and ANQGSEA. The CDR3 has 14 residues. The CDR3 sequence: CSVCFGAANTEAFF. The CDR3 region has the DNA TGCAGCGTCTGCTTTGGGGCGGCGAACACTGAAGCCTTCTTT.

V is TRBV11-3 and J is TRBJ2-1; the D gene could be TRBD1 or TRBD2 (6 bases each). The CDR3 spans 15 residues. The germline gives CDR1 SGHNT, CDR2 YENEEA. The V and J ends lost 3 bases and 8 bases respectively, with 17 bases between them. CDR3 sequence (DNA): TGTGCCAGCAGCTTGGGGGCGGGATTGGGCGATGAGCAGTTCTTC. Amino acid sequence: CASSLGAGLGDEQFF.

The CDR3 DNA reads as TGTGCCAGCAGCCAAAGCCGGGACAGGTCCTACGAGCAGTACTTC. Translating it yields CASSQSRDRSYEQYF. The rearrangement joins TRBV4-2 to TRBJ2-7; 8 positions agree with TRBD1. After removal of 2 bases from V and 1 base from J, the junction contained 4 bases not matched to a gene. The CDR3 covers 15 residues. CDR1 is LGHNA, CDR2 YNFKEQ, per germline.

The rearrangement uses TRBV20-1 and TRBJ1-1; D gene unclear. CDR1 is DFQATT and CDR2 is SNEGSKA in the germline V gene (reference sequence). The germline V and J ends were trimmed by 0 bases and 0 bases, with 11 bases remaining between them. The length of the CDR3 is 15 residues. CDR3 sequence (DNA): TGCAGTGCTAGAGATCTAGCCCCGATGAACACTGAAGCTTTCTTT. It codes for CSARDLAPMNTEAFF.

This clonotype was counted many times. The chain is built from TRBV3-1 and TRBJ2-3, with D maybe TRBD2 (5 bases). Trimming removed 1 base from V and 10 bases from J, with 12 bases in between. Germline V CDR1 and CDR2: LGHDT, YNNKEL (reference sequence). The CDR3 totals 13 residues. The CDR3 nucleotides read TGTGCCAGCAGCCAAGTGGTGCTAGCAGCGCAGTATTTT. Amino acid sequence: CASSQVVLAAQYF.

This chain's CDR3 is CASSQLSGGQETQYF. CDR3 coding DNA: TGTGCCAGCAGCCAACTAAGCGGGGGGCAAGAGACCCAGTACTTC. The rearrangement uses TRBV3-1 and TRBJ2-5, with TRBD2 matching 9 bases. The germline V gene encodes CDR1 LGHDT and CDR2 YNNKEL (reference sequence). After removal of 2 bases from V and 2 bases from J, the junction contained 3 bases not matched to a gene. CDR3 length equals 15 residues.

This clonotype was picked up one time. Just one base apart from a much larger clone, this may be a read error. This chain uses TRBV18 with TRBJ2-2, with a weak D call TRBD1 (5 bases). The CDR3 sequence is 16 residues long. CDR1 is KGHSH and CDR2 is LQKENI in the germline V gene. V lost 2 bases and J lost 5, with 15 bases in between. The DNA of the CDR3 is TGTGCCAGCTCACCAGTACAGGTGTTGGATACCGGGGAGCTGTTTTTT. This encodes CASSPVQVLDTGELFF.

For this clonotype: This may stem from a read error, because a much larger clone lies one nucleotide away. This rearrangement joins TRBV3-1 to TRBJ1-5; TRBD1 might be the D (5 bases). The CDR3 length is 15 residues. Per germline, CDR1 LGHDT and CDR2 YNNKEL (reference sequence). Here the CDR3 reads CASSQDGHSNQPRHF. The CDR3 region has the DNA TGTGCCAGCAGCCAAGATGGACACAGCAATCAGCCCCGGCATTTT.

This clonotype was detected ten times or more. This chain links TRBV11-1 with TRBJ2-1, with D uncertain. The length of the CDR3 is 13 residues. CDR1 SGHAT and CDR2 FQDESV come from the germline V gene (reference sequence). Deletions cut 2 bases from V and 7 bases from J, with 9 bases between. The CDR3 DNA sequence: TGTGCCAGCAGCTTAATCATCGGGAATGAGCAGTTCTTC. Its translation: CASSLIIGNEQFF.

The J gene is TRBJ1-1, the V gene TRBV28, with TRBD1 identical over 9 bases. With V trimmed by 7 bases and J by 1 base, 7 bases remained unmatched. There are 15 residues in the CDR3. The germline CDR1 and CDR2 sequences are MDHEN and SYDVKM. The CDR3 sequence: CASNTPGQGNTEAFF. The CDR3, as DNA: TGTGCCAGCAACACACCGGGACAGGGGAACACTGAAGCTTTCTTT.

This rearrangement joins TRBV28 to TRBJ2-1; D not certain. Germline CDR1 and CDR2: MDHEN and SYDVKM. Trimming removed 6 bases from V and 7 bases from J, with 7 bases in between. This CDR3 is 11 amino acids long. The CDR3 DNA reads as TGTGCCAGCAGAAACGGGAATGAGCAGTTCTTC. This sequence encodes CASRNGNEQFF.

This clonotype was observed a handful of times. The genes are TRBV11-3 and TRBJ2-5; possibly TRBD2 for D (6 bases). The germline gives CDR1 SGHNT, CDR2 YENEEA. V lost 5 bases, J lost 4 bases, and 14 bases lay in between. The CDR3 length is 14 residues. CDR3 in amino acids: CASSPLGLTETQYF. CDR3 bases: TGTGCCAGCAGCCCGCTGGGACTGACAGAGACCCAGTACTTC.

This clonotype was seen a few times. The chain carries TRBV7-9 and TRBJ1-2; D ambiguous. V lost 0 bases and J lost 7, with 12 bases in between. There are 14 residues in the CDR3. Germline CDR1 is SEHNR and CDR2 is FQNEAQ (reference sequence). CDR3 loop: CASSLAETVFGYTF. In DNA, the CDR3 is TGTGCCAGCAGCTTAGCGGAGACGGTGTTTGGCTACACCTTC.

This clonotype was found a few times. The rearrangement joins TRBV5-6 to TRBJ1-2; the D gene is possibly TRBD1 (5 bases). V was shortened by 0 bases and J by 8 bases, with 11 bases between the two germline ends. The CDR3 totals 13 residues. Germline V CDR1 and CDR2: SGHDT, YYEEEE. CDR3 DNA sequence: TGTGCCAGCAGCTTGGCGGGGGAGCGGGGCTACACCTTC. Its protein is CASSLAGERGYTF. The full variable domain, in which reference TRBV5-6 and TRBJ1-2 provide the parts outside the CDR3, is DAGVTQSPTHLIKTRGQQVTLRCSPKSGHDTVSWYQQALGQGPQFIFQYYEEEERQRGNFPDRFSGHQFPNYSSELNVNALLLGDSALYLCASSLAGERGYTFGSGTRLTVV.

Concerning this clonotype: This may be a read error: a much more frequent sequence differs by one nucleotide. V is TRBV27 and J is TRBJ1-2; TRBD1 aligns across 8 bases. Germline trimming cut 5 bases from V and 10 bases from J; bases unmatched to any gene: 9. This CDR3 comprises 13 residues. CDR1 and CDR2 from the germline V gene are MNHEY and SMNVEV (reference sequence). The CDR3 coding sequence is TGTGCCAGCAGTACAACCGGGACAGGCGACTACACCTTC. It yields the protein CASSTTGTGDYTF.

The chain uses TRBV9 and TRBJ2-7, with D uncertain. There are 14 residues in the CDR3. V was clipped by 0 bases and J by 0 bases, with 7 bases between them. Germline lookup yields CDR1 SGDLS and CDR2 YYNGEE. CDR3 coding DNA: TGTGCCAGCAGCGTAGAATTGGTCTCCTACGAGCAGTACTTC. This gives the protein CASSVELVSYEQYF. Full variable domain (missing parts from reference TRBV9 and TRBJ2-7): DSGVTQTPKHLITATGQRVTLRCSPRSGDLSVYWYQQSLDQGLQFLIQYYNGEERAKGNILERFSAQQFPDLHSELNLSSLELGDSALYFCASSVELVSYEQYFGPGTRLTVT.

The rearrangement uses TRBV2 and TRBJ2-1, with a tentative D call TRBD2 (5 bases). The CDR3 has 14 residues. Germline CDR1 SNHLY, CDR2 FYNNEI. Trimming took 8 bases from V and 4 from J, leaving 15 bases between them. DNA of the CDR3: TGTGCCAGCCATCGAGGGTCCCTTTACAATGAGCAGTTCTTC. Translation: CASHRGSLYNEQFF.

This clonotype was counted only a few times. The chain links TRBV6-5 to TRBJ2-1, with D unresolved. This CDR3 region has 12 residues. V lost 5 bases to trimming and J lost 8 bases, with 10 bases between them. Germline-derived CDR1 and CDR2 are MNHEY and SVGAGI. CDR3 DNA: TGTGCCAGCAGTCCGACATCCTATGAGCAGTTCTTC. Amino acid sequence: CASSPTSYEQFF.

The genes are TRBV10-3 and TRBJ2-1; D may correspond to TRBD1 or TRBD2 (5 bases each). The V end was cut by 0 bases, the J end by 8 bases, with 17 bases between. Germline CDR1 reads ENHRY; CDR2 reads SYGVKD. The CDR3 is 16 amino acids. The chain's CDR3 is CAISESMGWDRDEQFF. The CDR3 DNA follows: TGTGCCATCAGTGAGTCGATGGGTTGGGACCGAGATGAGCAGTTCTTC.

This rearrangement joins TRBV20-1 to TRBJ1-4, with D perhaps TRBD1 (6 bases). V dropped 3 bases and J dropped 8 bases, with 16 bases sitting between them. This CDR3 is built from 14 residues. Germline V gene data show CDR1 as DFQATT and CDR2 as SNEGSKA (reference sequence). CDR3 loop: CSARATGSGEKLFF. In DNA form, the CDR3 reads TGCAGTGCTAGGGCAACAGGGTCAGGCGAAAAACTGTTTTTT.

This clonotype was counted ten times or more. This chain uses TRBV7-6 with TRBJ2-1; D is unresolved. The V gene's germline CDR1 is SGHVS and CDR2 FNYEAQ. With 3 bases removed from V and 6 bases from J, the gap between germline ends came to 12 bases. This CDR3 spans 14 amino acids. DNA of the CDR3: TGTGCCAGCAGCTTGAATATTGTGGGCAATGAGCAGTTCTTC. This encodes CASSLNIVGNEQFF.

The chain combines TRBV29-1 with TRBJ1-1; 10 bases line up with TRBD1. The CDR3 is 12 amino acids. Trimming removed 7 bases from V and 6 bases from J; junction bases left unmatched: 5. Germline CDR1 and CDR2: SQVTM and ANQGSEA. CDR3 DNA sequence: TGCAGCGGGGACAGGGGTAAGGCTGAAGCTTTCTTT. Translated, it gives CSGDRGKAEAFF.

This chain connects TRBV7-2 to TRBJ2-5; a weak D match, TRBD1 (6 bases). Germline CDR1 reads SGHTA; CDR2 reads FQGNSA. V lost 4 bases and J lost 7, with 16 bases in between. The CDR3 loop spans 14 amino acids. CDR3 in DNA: TGTGCCAGCAGCTCCAAGGGACATCGTTTGACCCAGTACTTC. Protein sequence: CASSSKGHRLTQYF.

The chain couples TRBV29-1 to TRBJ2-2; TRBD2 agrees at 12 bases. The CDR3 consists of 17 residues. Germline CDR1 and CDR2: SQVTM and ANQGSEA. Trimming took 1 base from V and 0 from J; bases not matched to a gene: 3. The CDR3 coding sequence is TGCAGCGTTGAAGTCCGGACTAGCGGGGCGAACACCGGGGAGCTGTTTTTT. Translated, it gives CSVEVRTSGANTGELFF.

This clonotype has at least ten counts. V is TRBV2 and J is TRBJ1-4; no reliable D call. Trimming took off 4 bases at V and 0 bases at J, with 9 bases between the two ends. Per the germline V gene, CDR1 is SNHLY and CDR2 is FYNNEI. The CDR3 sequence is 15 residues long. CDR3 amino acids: CASSGTLATNEKLFF. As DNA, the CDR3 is TGTGCCAGCAGTGGAACCCTTGCAACTAATGAAAAACTGTTTTTT.

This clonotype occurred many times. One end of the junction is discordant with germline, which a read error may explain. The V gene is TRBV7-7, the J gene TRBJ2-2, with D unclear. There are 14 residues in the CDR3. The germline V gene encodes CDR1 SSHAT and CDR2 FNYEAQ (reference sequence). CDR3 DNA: TGTGCTAGCAGCTTAGGTCTGAACACCGGGGAGCTGTTTTTT. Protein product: CASSLGLNTGELFF.

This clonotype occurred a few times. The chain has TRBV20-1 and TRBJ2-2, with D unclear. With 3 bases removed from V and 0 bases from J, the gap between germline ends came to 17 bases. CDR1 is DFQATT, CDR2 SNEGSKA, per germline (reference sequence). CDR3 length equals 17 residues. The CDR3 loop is CSARVDPSPSNTGELFF. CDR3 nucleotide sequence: TGCAGTGCTAGGGTAGATCCAAGCCCTTCGAACACCGGGGAGCTGTTTTTT.

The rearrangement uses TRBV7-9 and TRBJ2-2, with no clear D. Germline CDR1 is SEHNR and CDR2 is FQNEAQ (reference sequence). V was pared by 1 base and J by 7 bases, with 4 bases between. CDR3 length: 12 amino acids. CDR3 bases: TGTGCCAGCAGCTTAGGAATCGGGGAGCTGTTTTTT. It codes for CASSLGIGELFF.